These 4 T cell receptor beta chains share one sample of origin, sequenced in a study of shared clonotypes between healthy human individuals. Positive CCR7 selection of CD45RO-negative cells yielded the naive CD8 cells, and terminally differentiated effector memory CD45RA+ cells were excluded. Repertoires were generated with immunoSEQ multiplex PCR, while TCRdb's copy carries only in-frame clones and drops some. This sample has 760,000 or so clones, with 90% to 97% found just once. The specimen sequenced was naive CD8+ T cells sorted from blood. The receptors were sampled from a man aged 25 to 45 in good health.

The rearrangement joins TRBV9 to TRBJ2-5; D remains unclear. Trimming stripped 0 bases from V and 1 base from J, with 4 bases between. The CDR3 spans 13 residues. Germline V gene sequence: CDR1 SGDLS, CDR2 YYNGEE. CDR3: CASSVVPQETQYF. Here the CDR3 DNA reads TGTGCCAGCAGCGTAGTTCCCCAAGAGACCCAGTACTTC.

The chain is built from TRBV11-2 and TRBJ2-7; a weak D match, TRBD1 (5 bases). From germline, CDR1 is SGHAT and CDR2 FQNNGV. CDR3 length: 12 residues. V lost 1 base to trimming and J lost 6 bases, with 7 bases between them. The CDR3 coding sequence is TGTGCCAGCAGCTTAGGCAGGGCCGAGCAGTACTTC. Translation gives CASSLGRAEQYF.

This clone is a singleton in its sample. The gene calls are TRBV19 and TRBJ2-1, with 9 bases fitting TRBD2. Per the germline V gene, CDR1 is LNHDA and CDR2 is SQIVND (reference sequence). Trimming at V came to 2 bases and at J to 4 bases, leaving 6 bases not matched to a gene. The CDR3 length is 16 residues. This chain's CDR3 is CASSIFAGGIYNEQFF. The CDR3 DNA reads as TGTGCCAGTAGTATATTTGCGGGAGGGATATACAATGAGCAGTTCTTC.

The chain carries TRBV18 and TRBJ2-5; 11 bases agree with TRBD2. Germline V gene data show CDR1 as KGHSH and CDR2 as LQKENI. Trimming removed 0 bases from V and 1 base from J; junction bases left unmatched: 4. The CDR3 has 17 residues. DNA for the CDR3: TGTGCCAGCTCACCACCCTGGACTAGCGGGCTCCAAGAGACCCAGTACTTC. It is translated as CASSPPWTSGLQETQYF.